This TCR beta chain was recorded in a study of T cells expressing NK-cell markers. Study overall: It was sorted CD3+CD56+NKG2C+, CD3+CD56+NKG2C- and CD3+CD56-NKG2C+ T cells that supplied the TCR beta repertoires.

The CDR3 has 16 residues. The germline CDR1 and CDR2 sequences are KGHSH and LQKENI. Beta-chain TCR cDNA was generated via 5'RACE template switching with UMIs. TCRdb reprocessed the 5' RACE reads; each CDR3 protein has one entry and no DNA is given. The sample spans 350,000 to 450,000 distinct CDR3 sequences; the ten largest clones claim around 4.9%. Material: blood T cells: a sorted CD56 or NKG2C T cell subset, CD4+ or CD8+ T cells, or bulk PBMC T cells (not recorded which). V usage is TRBV18 and J usage is TRBJ2-3; the D call of TRBD2 rests on TCRdb alone, since no DNA is present to check it. The TCR comes from a man aged 18-75 years in good health. Here the CDR3 reads CASSPPASGGGDTQYF.